This T cell receptor (beta chain) was profiled in a study of T cell changes during pregnancy in multiple sclerosis. Data came from immunoSEQ multiplex PCR; TCRdb stores just in-frame clones and leaves some out. This sample has just over 50,000 clones, with 85% to 95% found just once. In germline, CDR1 is SNHLY, CDR2 FYNNEI. The trim removed 6 bases at V and 0 bases at J, leaving 4 bases unmatched. The CDR3 sequence is 16 residues long. The chain couples TRBV2 to TRBJ2-3, with 12 bases aligning to TRBD2. This specimen consisted of CD4+ T cells from peripheral blood mononuclear cells, obtained in the second trimester of pregnancy. This clonotype was obtained from a female donor with multiple sclerosis, enrolled in a pregnancy study. CDR3 in DNA: TGTGCCAGCAGACGACTAGCGGGGGCTAGCACAGATACGCAGTATTTT. Amino acid sequence: CASRRLAGASTDTQYF.